The sample holds many counts of the clone carrying this T cell receptor (beta chain). The antigen is unknown. RNA transcripts provided the source from which TCR beta CDR3 regions were amplified. During a first-round RT-PCR of the TCR CDR3, the HTBI primer set was used. TCRdb reprocessed the multiplex PCR reads with MiXCR, giving one entry per CDR3 protein. This table holds under 400,000 distinct CDR3 sequences, approximately 15% found once. The data were taken from a study of T cells in Graves' hyperthyroidism and ophthalmopathy. Across the whole study: At the time of initial diagnosis and before any treatment, peripheral blood was collected.

V shed 7 bases and J shed 5 bases, with 12 bases lying between them. This CDR3 contains 12 residues. Findings and limits, study-wide: The blood repertoire included most of the expanded thyroid clonotypes above 0.001.

This receptor was obtained from an older woman with Graves' hyperthyroidism. Sequencing was performed on blood. The chain uses TRBV12-3 or TRBV12-4 and TRBJ2-7; D unclear. The CDR3 nucleotides are TGTGCCAGCACCCAGGATAGGGACGAGCAGTACTTC. It yields the protein CASTQDRDEQYF.